This record looks at one T cell receptor beta chain sequence and its context. The antigen is undetermined. The sample originates from a study of CD4+ T cells in melanoma. V was cut by 2 bases and J by 6 bases, with 12 bases left in between. The CDR3 sequence is 15 residues long. Germline V gene sequence: CDR1 SGHNT, CDR2 YYREEE (reference sequence). Only in-frame clones appear in the TCRdb table, and some are missing; sequencing was by immunoSEQ multiplex PCR. Here the sample spans 18,000 or so clones, about 85% being singletons. Study findings and constraints: Neoantigen-specific CD4+ T cells in melanoma reportedly had diverse differentiation states. CD8+ T cell, macrophage and B cell function reportedly correlated with neoantigen-specific CD4+ T cells.

Material for sequencing was cells from a culture (not recorded whether cultured in vitro). V and J are TRBV5-4 and TRBJ1-6; D is possibly TRBD1 (6 bases). This receptor was taken from a human donor with melanoma. The CDR3 region has the DNA TGTGCCAGCAGCTTTTTGGCAGGGGTTAATTCACCCCTCCACTTT. Its translation is CASSFLAGVNSPLHF.